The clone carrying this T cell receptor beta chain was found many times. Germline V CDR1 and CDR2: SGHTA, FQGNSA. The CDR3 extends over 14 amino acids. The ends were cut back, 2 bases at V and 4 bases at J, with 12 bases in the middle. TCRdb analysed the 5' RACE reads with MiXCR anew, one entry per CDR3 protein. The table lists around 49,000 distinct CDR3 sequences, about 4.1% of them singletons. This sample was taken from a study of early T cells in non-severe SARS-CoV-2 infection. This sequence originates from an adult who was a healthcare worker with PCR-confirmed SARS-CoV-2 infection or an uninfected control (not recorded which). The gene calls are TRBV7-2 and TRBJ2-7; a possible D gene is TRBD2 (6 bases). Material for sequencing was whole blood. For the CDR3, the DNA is TGTGCCAGCAGCTTAAGTTCAGGGACTTACGAGCAGTACTTC. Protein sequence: CASSLSSGTYEQYF.